This T cell receptor beta chain was observed in a study of blood T cell repertoires in COVID-19. Study information: The samples span acute and convalescent COVID-19 from the United States, Italy and Spain. The analysed material was cDNA or gDNA that came from T cells, B-cell-depleted T cells, or PBMCs.

This CDR3 is built from 14 residues. CDR1 and CDR2 from the germline V gene are SNHLY and FYNNEI. Trimming cost V 6 bases and J 2 bases, with 10 bases left between them. Cohort 3 donors counted as recovered after two negative PCRs, clearance, or resolved symptoms. This clone has just a few counts. Authors' data handling: By means of reference gene primer amplification, nucleated cell counts were estimated. Data came from immunoSEQ multiplex PCR; TCRdb stores just in-frame clones and leaves some out. D and trimming come from the DNA, and the V and J calls and clone size come from that table. The table lists 180,000 or so clones, roughly 84% of them singletons, with approximately 7.6% in the top ten.

The sample comprised PBMCs or T cells enriched from blood (not recorded which). This chain links TRBV2 with TRBJ1-4, with D unclear. This TCR derives from a man aged 35-49 years who had recovered from COVID-19. CDR3 nucleotides: TGTGCCAGCAGAAGACTCGCGACTAATGAAAAACTGTTTTTT. Its protein is CASRRLATNEKLFF.